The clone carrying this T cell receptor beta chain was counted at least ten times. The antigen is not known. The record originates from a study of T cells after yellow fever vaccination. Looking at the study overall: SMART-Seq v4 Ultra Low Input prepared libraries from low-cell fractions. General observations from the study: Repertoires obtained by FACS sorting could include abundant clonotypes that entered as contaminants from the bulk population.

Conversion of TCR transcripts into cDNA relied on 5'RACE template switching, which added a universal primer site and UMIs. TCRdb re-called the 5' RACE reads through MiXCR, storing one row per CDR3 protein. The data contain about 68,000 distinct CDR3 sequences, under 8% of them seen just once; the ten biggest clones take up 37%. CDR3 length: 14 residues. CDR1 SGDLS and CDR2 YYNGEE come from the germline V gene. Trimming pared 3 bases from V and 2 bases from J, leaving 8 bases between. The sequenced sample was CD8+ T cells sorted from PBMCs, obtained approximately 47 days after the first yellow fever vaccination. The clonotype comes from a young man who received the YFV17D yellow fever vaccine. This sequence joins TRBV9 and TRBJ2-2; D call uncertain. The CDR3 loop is CASSAPDNTGELFF. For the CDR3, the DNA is TGTGCCAGCAGCGCCCCGGACAACACCGGGGAGCTGTTTTTT.